This is a list of T cell receptor beta chains from one sample in a study of T-cell memory formation after mild COVID-19. TCRdb reprocessed the 5' RACE reads via MiXCR and lists one record per CDR3 protein. The sample shows 250,000 to 400,000 distinct CDR3 sequences, roughly an eighth of them seen only once. Sequences were obtained from PBMCs or a T cell subset sorted from them (not recorded which). The receptors derive from a man aged 18 to 35 who had mild COVID-19 (a few samples of this study predate the infection). Cell type and time point are not known. CDR3s include the opening cysteine and the closing phenylalanine or tryptophan. The order of the fields is J gene, clone size, D gene, V gene, CDR3 protein, CDR3 DNA. A D gene is named only where the DNA matches it firmly. Size tells how often a clone was seen (once, few, many) or the class of an expanded clone, and some rows leave it out.

J: TRBJ2-1
size: many
D: TRBD2
V: TRBV9
CDR3: CASSAGGPYNEQFF
DNA: TGTGCCAGCAGCGCGGGGGGGCCCTACAATGAGCAGTTCTTC

J: TRBJ1-6
size: .
D: .
V: TRBV20-1
CDR3: CSAVEGGSSPLHF
DNA: TGCAGTGCCGTCGAGGGGGGCAGTTCACCCCTCCACTTT

J: TRBJ1-1
size: few
D: .
V: TRBV12-3/TRBV12-4
CDR3: CASSLTRGGHTEAFF
DNA: TGTGCCAGCAGTTTGACCCGAGGGGGACACACTGAAGCTTTCTTT

J: TRBJ2-5
size: few
D: .
V: TRBV7-2
CDR3: CASRRRQNLQETQYF
DNA: TGTGCCAGCAGGAGGAGACAGAACTTACAAGAGACCCAGTACTTC

J: TRBJ2-7
size: .
D: .
V: TRBV4-3
CDR3: CASSRGTASSYEQYF
DNA: TGCGCCAGCAGTCGCGGGACTGCGAGCTCCTACGAGCAGTACTTC

J: TRBJ1-2
size: few
D: .
V: TRBV7-9
CDR3: CASSRPIRVASGYTF
DNA: TGTGCCAGCAGCCGACCGATCCGGGTGGCGAGTGGCTACACCTTC

J: TRBJ1-1
size: few
D: .
V: TRBV7-2
CDR3: CASSFYTEAFF
DNA: TGTGCCAGCAGCTTCTACACTGAAGCTTTCTTT

J: TRBJ1-4
size: .
D: .
V: TRBV6-2/TRBV6-3
CDR3: CASGKSSDNEKLFF
DNA: TGTGCCAGCGGAAAGTCGTCGGACAATGAAAAACTGTTTTTT

J: TRBJ1-2
size: .
D: TRBD1
V: TRBV30
CDR3: CAWSQGDYGYTF
DNA: TGTGCCTGGAGTCAGGGGGACTATGGCTACACCTTC

J: TRBJ2-7
size: few
D: .
V: TRBV11-2
CDR3: CASSPIRHKDYEQYF
DNA: TGTGCCAGCAGCCCAATAAGGCACAAGGATTACGAGCAGTACTTC

J: TRBJ2-3
size: .
D: TRBD2
V: TRBV5-1
CDR3: CASSLVQRGTQYF
DNA: TGCGCCAGCAGCTTGGTCCAGCGGGGTACGCAGTATTTT

J: TRBJ2-2
size: .
D: .
V: TRBV7-3
CDR3: CASSLRATANTGELFF
DNA: TGTGCCAGCAGCTTACGGGCTACCGCGAACACCGGGGAGCTGTTTTTT

J: TRBJ2-1
size: few
D: .
V: TRBV5-1
CDR3: CASSLESSRYNEQFF
DNA: TGCGCCAGCAGCTTGGAATCGTCGAGGTACAATGAGCAGTTCTTC

J: TRBJ2-3
size: few
D: TRBD2
V: TRBV6-5
CDR3: CASKPGGSTDTQYF
DNA: TGTGCCAGCAAACCGGGGGGTAGCACAGATACGCAGTATTTT

J: TRBJ1-1
size: .
D: .
V: TRBV4-1
CDR3: CASSQSGTEAFF
DNA: TGCGCCAGCAGCCAGTCGGGCACTGAAGCTTTCTTT

J: TRBJ2-5
size: .
D: .
V: TRBV5-1
CDR3: CASSGRDFQGSQYF
DNA: TGCGCCAGCAGCGGGAGGGACTTCCAGGGGTCCCAGTACTTC

J: TRBJ2-2
size: .
D: .
V: TRBV6-5
CDR3: CASTPGKYTGELFF
DNA: TGTGCCAGCACCCCAGGGAAATACACCGGGGAGCTGTTTTTT

J: TRBJ2-7
size: .
D: .
V: TRBV5-6
CDR3: CASSLEQPYEQYF
DNA: TGTGCCAGCAGCTTGGAACAGCCCTACGAGCAGTACTTC

J: TRBJ2-4
size: .
D: .
V: TRBV20-1
CDR3: CSARVPLSGKNIQYF
DNA: TGCAGTGCTAGAGTCCCCCTTTCTGGCAAAAACATTCAGTACTTC

J: TRBJ2-7
size: .
D: TRBD2
V: TRBV20-1
CDR3: CSARTSGGNEQYF
DNA: TGCAGTGCTCGGACTAGCGGAGGAAACGAGCAGTACTTC

J: TRBJ2-7
size: .
D: TRBD1
V: TRBV6-5
CDR3: CASSQTGVNEQYF
DNA: TGTGCCAGCAGTCAGACAGGGGTCAACGAGCAGTACTTC

J: TRBJ2-1
size: .
D: TRBD2
V: TRBV12-3/TRBV12-4
CDR3: CASRPTSGGRQEQFF
DNA: TGTGCCAGCAGACCCACTAGCGGGGGGCGACAGGAGCAGTTCTTC